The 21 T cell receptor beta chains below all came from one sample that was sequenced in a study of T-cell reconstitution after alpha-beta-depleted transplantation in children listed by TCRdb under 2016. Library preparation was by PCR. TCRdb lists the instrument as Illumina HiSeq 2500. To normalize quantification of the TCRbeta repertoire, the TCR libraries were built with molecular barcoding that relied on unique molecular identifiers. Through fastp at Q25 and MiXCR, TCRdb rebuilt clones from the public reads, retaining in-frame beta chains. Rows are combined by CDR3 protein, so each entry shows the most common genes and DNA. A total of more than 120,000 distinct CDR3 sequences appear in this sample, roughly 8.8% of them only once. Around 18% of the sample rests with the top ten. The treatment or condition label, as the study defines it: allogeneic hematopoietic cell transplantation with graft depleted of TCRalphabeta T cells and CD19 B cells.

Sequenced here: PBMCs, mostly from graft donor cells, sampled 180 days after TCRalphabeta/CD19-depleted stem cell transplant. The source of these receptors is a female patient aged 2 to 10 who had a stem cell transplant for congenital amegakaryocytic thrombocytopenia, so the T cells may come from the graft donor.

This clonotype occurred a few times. The CDR3 DNA sequence: TGCAGTGCACATAGACCTGGGCGGGGGGGTGAGACCCAGTACTTC. Its protein product is CSAHRPGRGGETQYF. The V gene is TRBV20-1, the J gene TRBJ2-5; 9 bases map to TRBD2. The CDR3 has 15 amino acids. The germline gives CDR1 DFQATT, CDR2 SNEGSKA (reference sequence). With V trimmed by 6 bases and J by 5 bases, 13 bases remained unmatched.

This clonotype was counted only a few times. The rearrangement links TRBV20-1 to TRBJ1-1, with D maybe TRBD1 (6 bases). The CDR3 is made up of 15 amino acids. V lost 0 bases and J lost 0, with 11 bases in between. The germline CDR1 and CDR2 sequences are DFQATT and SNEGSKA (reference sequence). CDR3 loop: CSARDVTGMNTEAFF. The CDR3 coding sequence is TGCAGTGCTAGAGATGTGACAGGAATGAACACTGAAGCTTTCTTT.

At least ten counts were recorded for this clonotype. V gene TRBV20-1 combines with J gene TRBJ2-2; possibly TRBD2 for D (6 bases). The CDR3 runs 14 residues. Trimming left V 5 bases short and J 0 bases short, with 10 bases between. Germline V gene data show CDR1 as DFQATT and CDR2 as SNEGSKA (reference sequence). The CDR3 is CSAPRGPNTGELFF. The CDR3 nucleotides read TGCAGTGCTCCGCGGGGCCCGAACACCGGGGAGCTGTTTTTT.

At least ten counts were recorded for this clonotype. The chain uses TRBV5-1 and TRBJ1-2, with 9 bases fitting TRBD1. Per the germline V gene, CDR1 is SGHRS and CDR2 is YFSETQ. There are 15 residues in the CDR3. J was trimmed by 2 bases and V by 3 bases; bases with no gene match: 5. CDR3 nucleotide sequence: TGCGCCAGCAGCTGGGGACAGGGTCCCAACTATGGCTACACCTTC. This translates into CASSWGQGPNYGYTF.

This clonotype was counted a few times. The CDR3 here is CASSQARTANYGYTF. The CDR3 region has the DNA TGCGCCAGCAGCCAAGCCCGGACAGCTAACTATGGCTACACCTTC. This chain joins TRBV4-1 and TRBJ1-2; TRBD1 might be the D (6 bases). This CDR3 has 15 amino acids. The germline V gene encodes CDR1 MGHRA and CDR2 YSYEKL. V lost 1 base and J lost 0, with 9 bases in between.

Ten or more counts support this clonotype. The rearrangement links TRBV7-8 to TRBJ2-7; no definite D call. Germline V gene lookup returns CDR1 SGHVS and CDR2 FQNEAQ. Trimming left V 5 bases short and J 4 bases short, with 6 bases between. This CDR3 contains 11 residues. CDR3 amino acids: CASSPDYEQYF. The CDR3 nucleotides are TGTGCCAGCAGCCCAGATTACGAGCAGTACTTC. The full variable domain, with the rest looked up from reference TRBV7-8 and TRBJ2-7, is GAGVSQSPRYKVAKRGQDVALRCDPISGHVSLFWYQQALGQGPEFLTYFQNEAQLDKSGLPSDRFFAERPEGSVSTLKIQRTQQEDSAVYLCASSPDYEQYFGPGTRLTVT.

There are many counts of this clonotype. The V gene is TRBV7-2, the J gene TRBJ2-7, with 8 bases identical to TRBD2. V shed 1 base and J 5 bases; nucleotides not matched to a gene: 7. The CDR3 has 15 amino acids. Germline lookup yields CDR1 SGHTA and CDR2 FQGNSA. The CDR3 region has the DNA TGTGCCAGCAGCTTAGTTCACGGGGGGGCCCACGAGCAGTACTTC. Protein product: CASSLVHGGAHEQYF.

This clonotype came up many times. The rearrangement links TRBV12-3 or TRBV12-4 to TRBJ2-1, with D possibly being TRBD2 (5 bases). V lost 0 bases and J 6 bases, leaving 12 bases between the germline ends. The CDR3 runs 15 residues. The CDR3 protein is CASSLAGEVVNEQFF. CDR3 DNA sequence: TGTGCCAGCAGTTTAGCGGGAGAAGTGGTCAATGAGCAGTTCTTC.

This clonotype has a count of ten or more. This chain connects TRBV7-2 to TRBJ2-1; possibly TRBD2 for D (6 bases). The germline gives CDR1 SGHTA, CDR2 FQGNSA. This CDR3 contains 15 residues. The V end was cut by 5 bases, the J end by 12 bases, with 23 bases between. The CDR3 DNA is TGTGCCAGCAGCCGAACCGGGACTGGACTCAATTGGCAGTTCTTC. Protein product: CASSRTGTGLNWQFF. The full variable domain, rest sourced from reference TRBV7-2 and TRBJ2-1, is GAGVSQSPSNKVTEKGKDVELRCDPISGHTALYWYRQSLGQGLEFLIYFQGNSAPDKSGLPSDRFSAERTGGSVSTLTIQRTQQEDSAVYLCASSRTGTGLNWQFFGPGTRLTVL.

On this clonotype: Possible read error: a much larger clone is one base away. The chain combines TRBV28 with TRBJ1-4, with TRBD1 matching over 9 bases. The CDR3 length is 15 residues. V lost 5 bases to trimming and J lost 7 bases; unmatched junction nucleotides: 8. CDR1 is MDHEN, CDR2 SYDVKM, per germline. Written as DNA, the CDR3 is TGTGCCAGCAGTCTCCCTACAGGGGGCATTGAAAAACTGTTTTTT. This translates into CASSLPTGGIEKLFF.

CDR3 sequence (DNA): TGTGCCAGCAGCTCCTATGGGGGGACTAGGCCCACAGATACGCAGTATTTT. It specifies CASSSYGGTRPTDTQYF. The rearrangement uses TRBV3-1 and TRBJ2-3; 8 bases are shared with TRBD2. CDR3 size: 17 residues. V was clipped by 5 bases and J by 2 bases; unmatched bases: 12. Per the germline V gene, CDR1 is LGHDT and CDR2 is YNNKEL (reference sequence).

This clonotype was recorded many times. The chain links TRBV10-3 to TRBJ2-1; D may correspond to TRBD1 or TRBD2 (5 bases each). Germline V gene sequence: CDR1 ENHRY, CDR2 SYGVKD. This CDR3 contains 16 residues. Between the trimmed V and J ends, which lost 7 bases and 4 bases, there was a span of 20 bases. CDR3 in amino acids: CAIKSGGRGRYNEQFF. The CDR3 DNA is TGTGCCATCAAGAGTGGGGGTAGGGGCCGGTACAATGAGCAGTTCTTC.

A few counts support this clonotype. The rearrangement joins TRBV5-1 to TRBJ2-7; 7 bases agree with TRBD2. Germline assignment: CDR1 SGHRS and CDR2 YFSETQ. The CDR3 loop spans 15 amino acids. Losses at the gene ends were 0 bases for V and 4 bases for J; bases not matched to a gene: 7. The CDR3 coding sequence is TGCGCCAGCAGCTTGGGAGCGGGGTTTGGTTACGAGCAGTACTTC. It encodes CASSLGAGFGYEQYF.

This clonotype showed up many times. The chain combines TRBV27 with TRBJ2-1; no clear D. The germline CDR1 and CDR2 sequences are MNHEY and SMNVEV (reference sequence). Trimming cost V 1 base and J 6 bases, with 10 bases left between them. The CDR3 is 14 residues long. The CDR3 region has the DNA TGTGCCAGCAGTTTATGGCAGGTGGGCAATGAGCAGTTCTTC. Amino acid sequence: CASSLWQVGNEQFF.

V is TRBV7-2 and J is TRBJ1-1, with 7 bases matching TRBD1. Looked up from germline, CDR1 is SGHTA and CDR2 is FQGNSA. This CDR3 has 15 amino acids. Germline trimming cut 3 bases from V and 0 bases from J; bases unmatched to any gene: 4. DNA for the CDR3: TGTGCCAGCAGCTTCCAGGGGGGCTTGAACACTGAAGCTTTCTTT. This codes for CASSFQGGLNTEAFF.

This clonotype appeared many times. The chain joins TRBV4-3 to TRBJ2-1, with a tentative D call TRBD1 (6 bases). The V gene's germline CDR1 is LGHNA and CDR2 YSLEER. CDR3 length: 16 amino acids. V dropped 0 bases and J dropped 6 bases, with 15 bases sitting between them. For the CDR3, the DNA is TGCGCCAGCAGCCAAGAATATGCCTTGGGGGCCAATGAGCAGTTCTTC. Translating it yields CASSQEYALGANEQFF.

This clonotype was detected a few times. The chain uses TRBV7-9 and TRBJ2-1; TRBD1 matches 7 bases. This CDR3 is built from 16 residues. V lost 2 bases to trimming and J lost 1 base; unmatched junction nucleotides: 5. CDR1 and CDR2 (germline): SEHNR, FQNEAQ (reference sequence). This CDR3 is CASSLRDSWSYNEQFF. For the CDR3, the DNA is TGTGCCAGCAGCTTAAGGGACAGTTGGTCCTACAATGAGCAGTTCTTC. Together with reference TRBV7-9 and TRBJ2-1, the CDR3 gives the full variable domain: DTGVSQNPRHKITKRGQNVTFRCDPISEHNRLYWYRQTLGQGPEFLTYFQNEAQLEKSRLLSDRFSAERPKGSFSTLEIQRTEQGDSAMYLCASSLRDSWSYNEQFFGPGTRLTVL.

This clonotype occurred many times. CDR3 DNA: TGTGCCTGGACCATAGGGGCTTATGGCTACACCTTC. Protein sequence: CAWTIGAYGYTF. The chain carries TRBV30 and TRBJ1-2, with a tentative D call TRBD1 (5 bases). Germline assignment: CDR1 GTSNPN and CDR2 SVGIG (reference sequence). The V and J ends lost 4 bases and 5 bases respectively, with 11 bases between them. The CDR3 is 12 residues long. The variable domain in full, with the rest retrieved from reference TRBV30 and TRBJ1-2, is SQTIHQWPATLVQPVGSPLSLECTVEGTSNPNLYWYRQAAGRGLQLLFYSVGIGQISSEVPQNLSASRPQDRQFILSSKKLLLSDSGFYLCAWTIGAYGYTFGSGTRLTVV.

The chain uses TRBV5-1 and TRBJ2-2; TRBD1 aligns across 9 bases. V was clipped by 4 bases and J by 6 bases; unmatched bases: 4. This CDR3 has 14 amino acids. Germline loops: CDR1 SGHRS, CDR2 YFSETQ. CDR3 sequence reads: CASSQQGASGELFF. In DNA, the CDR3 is TGCGCCAGCAGCCAACAGGGGGCATCCGGGGAGCTGTTTTTT. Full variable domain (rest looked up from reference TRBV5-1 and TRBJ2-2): KAGVTQTPRYLIKTRGQQVTLSCSPISGHRSVSWYQQTPGQGLQFLFEYFSETQRNKGNFPGRFSGRQFSNSRSEMNVSTLELGDSALYLCASSQQGASGELFFGEGSRLTVL.

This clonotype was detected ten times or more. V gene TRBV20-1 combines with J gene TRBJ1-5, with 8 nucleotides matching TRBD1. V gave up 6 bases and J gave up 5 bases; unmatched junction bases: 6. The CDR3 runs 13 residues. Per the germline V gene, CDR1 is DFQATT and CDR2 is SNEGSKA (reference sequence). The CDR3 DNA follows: TGCAGTGCGAGACGGACAGGGCATCAGCCCCAGCATTTT. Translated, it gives CSARRTGHQPQHF.

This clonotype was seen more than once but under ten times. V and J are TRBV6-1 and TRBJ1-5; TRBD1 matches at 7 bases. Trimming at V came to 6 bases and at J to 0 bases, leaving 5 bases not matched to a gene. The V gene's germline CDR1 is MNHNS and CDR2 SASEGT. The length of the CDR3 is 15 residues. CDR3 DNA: TGTGCCAGCAGGAACAGGGGTAATAGCAATCAGCCCCAGCATTTT. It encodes CASRNRGNSNQPQHF.